A single sample gave rise to the 10 T cell receptor beta chains below, sequenced in a study of response to subunit inactivated influenza vaccine (dated by TCRdb to 2017 to 2018). Library generation was performed with RT-PCR. The instrument given in TCRdb is Illumina HiSeq 2500. TCRdb ran its own pipeline on the public reads, namely fastp trimming at Q25 and MiXCR clone calling, and kept in-frame beta chains. Duplicate CDR3 protein sequences are folded into a single record with the most common DNA and genes. This sample has more than 550,000 distinct CDR3 sequences in its table, and 11% of those were observed once. 8% to 13% of the sample is in the top ten clones. These data are also associated with another study on T cells expressing NK-cell markers. The second study, in turn, reports: 5'RACE template switching, by which a universal primer site and unique molecular identifiers were added, was used to make TCR beta cDNA libraries.

The specimen was PBMCs from blood, collected on the day of vaccination. These receptor sequences come from a man in his fifties or sixties who received an inactivated influenza vaccine. Donor details come from another sample of the same person, matched by shared clones.

In its sample, this clonotype was seen a few times. This sequence joins TRBV7-2 and TRBJ2-3; D is possibly TRBD1 or TRBD2 (5 bases each). This CDR3 has 13 amino acids. Trimming pared 4 bases from V and 2 bases from J, leaving 7 bases between. Germline CDR1 and CDR2: SGHTA and FQGNSA. Here the CDR3 reads CASSWDLTDTQYF. The CDR3 DNA reads TGTGCCAGCAGCTGGGACCTCACAGATACGCAGTATTTT.

This clonotype was counted a few times. The rearrangement links TRBV11-2 to TRBJ2-2; TRBD2 agrees at 12 bases. CDR1 is SGHAT, CDR2 FQNNGV, per germline. There are 17 residues in the CDR3. V shed 4 bases and J 4 bases; nucleotides not matched to a gene: 7. CDR3 protein: CASSSSTSGRTTGELFF. CDR3 nucleotides: TGTGCCAGCAGCTCCTCAACTAGCGGGAGGACCACCGGGGAGCTGTTTTTT.

This clonotype turned up a few times. The V gene is TRBV29-1, the J gene TRBJ2-3; D is unresolved. Germline-derived CDR1 and CDR2 are SQVTM and ANQGSEA. The CDR3 has 12 amino acids. V lost 8 bases and J lost 1, with 10 bases in between. The CDR3 nucleotides read TGCAGCTCCACGGACGGCACAGATACGCAGTATTTT. The encoded protein is CSSTDGTDTQYF.

This clonotype came up a few times. The chain uses TRBV10-1 and TRBJ2-3; 13 bases map to TRBD2. The V gene end was trimmed by 6 bases and the J gene end by 1 base; junction bases not matched to a gene: 4. Per the germline V gene, CDR1 is WNHNN and CDR2 is SYGVQD (reference sequence). This CDR3 spans 16 amino acids. CDR3 nucleotides: TGCGCCAGCAGAGAAGGACTAGCGGGGGGCACAGATACGCAGTATTTT. Its protein product is CASREGLAGGTDTQYF.

This rearrangement joins TRBV5-1 to TRBJ2-7; D is undetermined. The length of the CDR3 is 15 residues. In germline, CDR1 is SGHRS, CDR2 YFSETQ. V lost 0 bases and J 2 bases, leaving 12 bases between the germline ends. In nucleotides, the CDR3 is TGCGCCAGCAGCTTGGAGAACCCTAAGACCTACGAGCAGTACTTC. Translating it yields CASSLENPKTYEQYF.

The chain combines TRBV12-3 or TRBV12-4 with TRBJ1-3; D unclear. The CDR3 is 16 amino acids. V shed 2 bases and J shed 4 bases, with 15 bases lying between them. The CDR3 here is CASSLRHRSIGNTIYF. The CDR3 DNA follows: TGTGCCAGCAGTTTACGTCACCGATCCATCGGAAACACCATATATTTT.

In this sample, this clonotype turned up a few times. The chain employs TRBV6-2 or TRBV6-3 and TRBJ1-4; D ambiguous. This CDR3 is built from 15 residues. The V gene lost 2 bases and the J gene lost 8 bases, with 15 bases spanning the gap. CDR1 is MNHEY, CDR2 SVGEGT, per germline. CDR3 amino acids: CASSYGVVGAEKLFF. The CDR3 coding sequence is TGTGCCAGCAGTTACGGAGTTGTGGGCGCGGAAAAACTGTTTTTT.

This clonotype was counted ten times or more. This rearrangement joins TRBV20-1 to TRBJ2-7; D is undetermined. The V gene's germline CDR1 is DFQATT and CDR2 SNEGSKA (reference sequence). Trimming cost V 3 bases and J 2 bases, with 11 bases left between them. The CDR3 consists of 13 residues. CDR3 nucleotide sequence: TGCAGTGCTAGTGACGGGCCGACCTACGAGCAGTACTTC. Its protein product is CSASDGPTYEQYF.

V usage is TRBV10-2 and J usage is TRBJ1-1, with D possibly matching TRBD1 (5 bases). The ends were cut back, 3 bases at V and 0 bases at J, with 14 bases in the middle. The CDR3 covers 16 residues. Germline assignment: CDR1 WSHSY and CDR2 SAAADI. The CDR3 nucleotides are TGCGCCAGCAGTGAAAGGGGTTTACCGATGAACACTGAAGCTTTCTTT. Translating it yields CASSERGLPMNTEAFF.

This clonotype was counted ten times or more. J is TRBJ2-3 and V is TRBV5-1, with D tentatively TRBD1 (5 bases). The CDR3 covers 14 residues. Germline lookup yields CDR1 SGHRS and CDR2 YFSETQ. V was pared by 0 bases and J by 4 bases, with 9 bases between. The CDR3 DNA reads as TGCGCCAGCAGCTTGGAGCAGGGATCAGATACGCAGTATTTT. It specifies CASSLEQGSDTQYF.